This TCR beta chain was found in a study of regulatory T cells in long-lasting Graves disease. Findings and caveats of the study: With some 2,800 shared public clonotypes, persistent patients exceeded new patients, who shared more than 750. Persistent Graves' patients showed less TCR diversity than newly diagnosed patients showed.

This clonotype was counted ten times or more. Its antigen is not identified. With iRepertoire HTBI primers and Arm-PCR of CDR3 regions, TCR beta libraries were built. TCRdb processed the multiplex PCR reads anew with MiXCR; each CDR3 protein has one entry. This sample has about 540,000 distinct CDR3 sequences; roughly 14% occur once, and the top ten carry approximately 9.3%. The time point denotes: newly diagnosed GD, antithyroid drugs for less than 3 months. The authors made the TCR library using RNA they extracted from PBMCs. These sequences were also reported in another study, on T cells in Graves' hyperthyroidism and ophthalmopathy. That paper adds: The study excluded patients with uncontrolled infection, other autoimmune disease, pregnancy or lactation.

This receptor was taken from a man in his thirties or forties with Graves disease. The input for sequencing was peripheral blood mononuclear cells (PBMCs), taken at new diagnosis, from a patient treated with antithyroid drugs.

The CDR3 protein is CASSSQGITDTQYF. CDR3 bases: TGTGCCAGCAGTAGTCAAGGTATCACAGATACGCAGTATTTT. V is TRBV2 and J is TRBJ2-3; D uncertain. Germline assignment: CDR1 SNHLY and CDR2 FYNNEI. V was pared by 5 bases and J by 2 bases, with 11 bases between. This CDR3 contains 14 residues.